This T cell receptor beta chain was captured in a study of CD8+CD57+ T cells in acquired aplastic anemia. The overall study: On average, sorted CD4+ and CD8+ cells gave 3 to 3.5 ug of DNA. Study results and caveats: Sharing between patients and controls was observed for roughly 29 CD8+ CDR3 sequences.

CD8+CD57+ cell expansion, shown by flow cytometry, had occurred in the patients selected for sequencing. Acquired aplastic anemia of severe grade affected all patients. The study sampled blood from patients who had received no therapy. Profiling of TCR beta VDJ combinations and CDR3 sequences used genomic DNA as template. TCRdb called the reads again in MiXCR, with one record for every CDR3 protein. This sample yields 150,000 or so distinct CDR3 sequences, of which less than 60% are seen a single time; approximately 3% belongs to the top ten. Trimming left V 5 bases short and J 0 bases short, with 13 bases between. Germline CDR1 SGHTA, CDR2 FQGNSA. This CDR3 contains 15 residues. About this clonotype: Its specificity is not known.

The V call is TRBV7-2, the J call TRBJ1-1, with a weak D call TRBD1 (6 bases). Sequenced: sorted CD4+, CD8+, or CD8+CD57+ T cells (not recorded which) from PBMCs. The sequence was obtained from a human donor with aplastic anemia. DNA of the CDR3: TGTGCCAGCAGCCCATACAGGGACCTGAACACTGAAGCTTTCTTT. Protein product: CASSPYRDLNTEAFF.